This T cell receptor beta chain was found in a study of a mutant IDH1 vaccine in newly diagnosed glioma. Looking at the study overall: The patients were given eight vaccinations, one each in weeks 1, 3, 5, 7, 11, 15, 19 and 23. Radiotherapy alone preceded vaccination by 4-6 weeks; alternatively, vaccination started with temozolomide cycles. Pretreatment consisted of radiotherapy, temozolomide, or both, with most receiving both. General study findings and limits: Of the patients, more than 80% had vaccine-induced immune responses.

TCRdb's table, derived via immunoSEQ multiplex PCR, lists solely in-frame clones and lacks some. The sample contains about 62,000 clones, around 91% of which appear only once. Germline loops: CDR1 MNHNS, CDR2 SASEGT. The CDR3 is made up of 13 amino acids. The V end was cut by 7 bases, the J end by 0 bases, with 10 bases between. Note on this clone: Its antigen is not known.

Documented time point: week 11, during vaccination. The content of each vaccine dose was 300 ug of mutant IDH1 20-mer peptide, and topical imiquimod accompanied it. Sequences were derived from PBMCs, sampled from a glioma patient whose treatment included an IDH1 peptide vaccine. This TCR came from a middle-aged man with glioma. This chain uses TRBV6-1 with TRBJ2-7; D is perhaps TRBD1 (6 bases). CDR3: CASMAGVSYEQYF. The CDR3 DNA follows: TGTGCCAGCATGGCAGGGGTCTCCTACGAGCAGTACTTC.